The 26 T cell receptor beta chains listed next were all sequenced from one sample in a study of patients and donors after allogeneic stem cell transplantation. TCRdb re-called the RT-PCR reads with MiXCR, one entry per CDR3 protein. The repertoire holds approximately 150,000 distinct CDR3 sequences, approximately 28% seen once, with under 3.5% in the top ten. Sequenced: blood, either unsorted or a sorted T cell fraction (not recorded which). Receptors originate from a human donor who was either an allogeneic HSCT recipient or a stem cell or donor lymphocyte infusion donor (not recorded which). It is not recorded whose cells these are; they may come from a transplant donor.

This clonotype turned up a few times. This CDR3 is CASSQVAGGTGELFF. In DNA form, the CDR3 reads TGCGCCAGCAGCCAAGTAGCGGGAGGTACCGGGGAGCTGTTTTTT. The V gene is TRBV4-3, the J gene TRBJ2-2; 10 bases are a match to TRBD2. Germline V gives CDR1 LGHNA, CDR2 YSLEER. The CDR3 runs 15 residues. J was trimmed by 5 bases and V by 1 base; bases with no gene match: 1.

This chain connects TRBV14 to TRBJ2-7, with a tentative D call TRBD2 (5 bases). The V gene lost 0 bases and the J gene lost 0 bases, with 9 bases spanning the gap. This CDR3 is 15 amino acids long. CDR1 SGHDN and CDR2 FVKESK come from the germline V gene. CDR3 in amino acids: CASSQDPGDSYEQYF. CDR3 nucleotide sequence: TGTGCCAGCAGCCAAGACCCCGGGGACTCCTACGAGCAGTACTTC.

In its sample, this clonotype was seen a few times. This chain links TRBV30 with TRBJ2-3, with 11 bases lining up with TRBD2. Losses at the gene ends were 2 bases for V and 3 bases for J; bases not matched to a gene: 7. The CDR3 contains 16 residues. From germline, CDR1 is GTSNPN and CDR2 SVGIG (reference sequence). The DNA of the CDR3 is TGTGCCTGGAGTCCCCTAGCGGGAGGAAGGACAGATACGCAGTATTTT. Translating it yields CAWSPLAGGRTDTQYF. Looking up the rest from reference TRBV30 and TRBJ2-3 gives the full variable domain: SQTIHQWPATLVQPVGSPLSLECTVEGTSNPNLYWYRQAAGRGLQLLFYSVGIGQISSEVPQNLSASRPQDRQFILSSKKLLLSDSGFYLCAWSPLAGGRTDTQYFGPGTRLTVL.

On this clonotype: The junction shows a germline mismatch at one end, possibly a read error. The genes are TRBV24-1 and TRBJ2-1; D unclear. The germline gives CDR1 KGHDR, CDR2 SFDVKD. CDR3 size: 9 residues. The CDR3 loop is CATSSLTPF. In DNA form, the CDR3 reads TGTGCCACCAGTTCGTTGACTCCCTTC.

The rearrangement links TRBV4-1 to TRBJ1-1; D possibly corresponds to TRBD1 (5 bases). There are 15 residues in the CDR3. Trimming left V 0 bases short and J 4 bases short, with 12 bases between. CDR1 and CDR2 (germline): MGHRA, YSYEKL. CDR3 protein: CASSQDLGDATEAFF. In DNA, the CDR3 is TGCGCCAGCAGCCAAGATTTGGGGGACGCCACTGAAGCTTTCTTT.

This clonotype was observed a handful of times. V gene TRBV20-1 combines with J gene TRBJ2-1, with 8 bases that match TRBD2. Germline lookup yields CDR1 DFQATT and CDR2 SNEGSKA (reference sequence). CDR3 size: 14 residues. V trimming: 7 bases; J trimming: 7 bases; junction bases outside the gene matches: 12. CDR3 loop: CSGRSGGWGNEQFF. CDR3 DNA sequence: TGCAGTGGTCGCAGCGGGGGCTGGGGGAATGAGCAGTTCTTC.

This clonotype was recorded many times. This chain connects TRBV10-3 to TRBJ2-1; perhaps D is TRBD1 or TRBD2 (5 bases each). V gave up 5 bases and J gave up 2 bases, with 16 bases separating them. CDR1 ENHRY and CDR2 SYGVKD come from the germline V gene. The CDR3 is 16 residues long. CDR3 sequence: CAISNRQTIAYNEQFF. Here the CDR3 DNA reads TGTGCCATCAGTAACAGACAGACTATAGCCTACAATGAGCAGTTCTTC.

There are a few counts of this clonotype. The rearrangement joins TRBV6-2 or TRBV6-3 to TRBJ1-1; tentative D call: TRBD1 (6 bases). This CDR3 has 13 amino acids. V was pared by 2 bases and J by 5 bases, with 9 bases between. Germline values: CDR1 MNHEY, CDR2 SVGEGT. DNA for the CDR3: TGTGCCAGCAGTTACACGCAGGGGACTGAAGCTTTCTTT. Its protein product is CASSYTQGTEAFF.

The V gene is TRBV29-1, the J gene TRBJ2-1; 11 bases are shared with TRBD2. Germline V gene lookup returns CDR1 SQVTM and CDR2 ANQGSEA. The CDR3 has 14 amino acids. V lost 0 bases to trimming and J lost 7 bases; unmatched junction nucleotides: 2. CDR3 loop: CSVEEASGRNEQFF. The CDR3 region has the DNA TGCAGCGTTGAAGAGGCTAGCGGGAGGAATGAGCAGTTCTTC.

V usage is TRBV3-1 and J usage is TRBJ2-4; a weak D match, TRBD1 (6 bases). CDR3 length: 14 amino acids. Looked up from germline, CDR1 is LGHDT and CDR2 is YNNKEL (reference sequence). Trimming stripped 8 bases from V and 5 bases from J, with 16 bases between. The CDR3, as DNA: TGTGCCAGCGGCAGCTGGACAGAGGAAAACATTCAGTACTTC. It encodes CASGSWTEENIQYF.

The rearrangement joins TRBV3-1 to TRBJ1-1, with D uncertain. V lost 0 bases and J 3 bases, leaving 8 bases between the germline ends. CDR3 length equals 14 residues. Looked up from germline, CDR1 is LGHDT and CDR2 is YNNKEL (reference sequence). The CDR3 DNA is TGTGCCAGCAGCCAAGAGTGGGGAGACACTGAAGCTTTCTTT. This translates into CASSQEWGDTEAFF. The full variable domain, its missing parts supplied by reference TRBV3-1 and TRBJ1-1, is DTAVSQTPKYLVTQMGNDKSIKCEQNLGHDTMYWYKQDSKKFLKIMFSYNNKELIINETVPNRFSPKSPDKAHLNLHINSLELGDSAVYFCASSQEWGDTEAFFGQGTRLTVV.

This chain links TRBV10-3 with TRBJ1-2; D unresolved. The CDR3 covers 13 residues. V gave up 8 bases and J gave up 1 base, with 11 bases separating them. Germline CDR1 is ENHRY and CDR2 is SYGVKD. Here the CDR3 reads CAIGTSVNYGYTF. The CDR3 DNA reads as TGTGCCATCGGAACCTCAGTTAACTATGGCTACACCTTC.

The chain links TRBV6-5 to TRBJ1-5, with TRBD1 matching over 9 bases. Trimming at V came to 4 bases and at J to 5 bases, leaving 3 bases not matched to a gene. Germline assignment: CDR1 MNHEY and CDR2 SVGAGI. The CDR3 spans 14 residues. CDR3 residues: CASSWGQGYQPQHF. The CDR3 region has the DNA TGTGCCAGCAGTTGGGGACAGGGCTATCAGCCCCAGCATTTT.

The CDR3 DNA reads TGCAGCGCCCTAAGGCAGGGTGGGTACGAGCAGTACTTC. Protein product: CSALRQGGYEQYF. The chain has TRBV29-1 and TRBJ2-7; possible D gene TRBD1, 5 bases. Per germline, CDR1 SQVTM and CDR2 ANQGSEA. There are 13 residues in the CDR3. With 7 bases removed from V and 4 bases from J, the gap between germline ends came to 17 bases.

This clonotype was counted ten times or more. The chain links TRBV18 to TRBJ1-2; D is undetermined. CDR1 and CDR2 from the germline V gene are KGHSH and LQKENI. V was clipped by 3 bases and J by 8 bases, with 22 bases between them. This CDR3 has 16 amino acids. CDR3 loop: CASSPTLDSFSYGYTF. The DNA for the CDR3 is TGTGCCAGCTCACCGACCCTGGACTCCTTTAGCTACGGCTACACCTTC.

The sample holds a few counts of this clonotype. This chain joins TRBV20-1 and TRBJ1-5; unclear D gene. The CDR3 length is 9 residues. Germline lookup yields CDR1 DFQATT and CDR2 SNEGSKA (reference sequence). Trimming shortened V by 6 bases and J by 6 bases, and 3 bases separated the two germline ends. This CDR3 is CSAGQPQHF. The CDR3 DNA reads TGCAGTGCGGGTCAGCCCCAGCATTTT.

This clonotype was counted only a few times. The chain carries TRBV18 and TRBJ2-3; possible D gene TRBD2, 6 bases. The V end was cut by 3 bases, the J end by 0 bases, with 10 bases between. CDR3 size: 15 residues. CDR1 is KGHSH, CDR2 LQKENI, per germline. CDR3 nucleotide sequence: TGTGCCAGCTCACCTCCGGGACTGAGCACAGATACGCAGTATTTT. Translation gives CASSPPGLSTDTQYF.

This clonotype was observed at least ten times. V gene TRBV6-2 or TRBV6-3 combines with J gene TRBJ1-2; 8 nucleotides match TRBD1. In germline, CDR1 is MNHEY, CDR2 SVGEGT. V lost 8 bases, J lost 7 bases, and 6 bases stayed unmatched. The length of the CDR3 is 12 residues. CDR3 residues: CASCDRGSGYTF. In DNA, the CDR3 is TGTGCCAGCTGTGACAGGGGAAGTGGCTACACCTTC.

The chain joins TRBV12-3 or TRBV12-4 to TRBJ2-7, with no clear D. This CDR3 spans 14 amino acids. Trimming removed 2 bases from V and 0 bases from J, with 8 bases in between. CDR3 residues: CASSLRQFSYEQYF. Written as DNA, the CDR3 is TGTGCCAGCAGTTTAAGGCAGTTCTCCTACGAGCAGTACTTC.

CDR3 protein: CASSLTQAYEQYF. In DNA, the CDR3 is TGCGCCAGCAGCCTAACACAGGCCTACGAGCAGTACTTC. The chain joins TRBV5-1 to TRBJ2-7; possible D gene TRBD1, 5 bases. Germline lookup yields CDR1 SGHRS and CDR2 YFSETQ. With 4 bases removed from V and 2 bases from J, the gap between germline ends came to 10 bases. The CDR3 is 13 amino acids.

V is TRBV10-3 and J is TRBJ2-1, with 7 bases lining up with TRBD1. This CDR3 contains 15 residues. V lost 0 bases, J lost 7 bases, and 6 bases stayed unmatched. Germline CDR1 ENHRY, CDR2 SYGVKD. The CDR3: CAISESRETGNEQFF. The CDR3 DNA is TGTGCCATCAGTGAGTCCAGAGAGACAGGGAATGAGCAGTTCTTC.

The V gene is TRBV29-1, the J gene TRBJ1-2, with D uncertain. The CDR3 is 16 residues long. Germline assignment: CDR1 SQVTM and CDR2 ANQGSEA. Trimming stripped 6 bases from V and 2 bases from J, with 22 bases between. The CDR3 loop reads CSVYLTIDGSNYGYTF. DNA for the CDR3: TGCAGCGTCTACCTTACTATCGACGGCTCCAACTATGGCTACACCTTC.

CDR3 protein: CASSYPGTSAYNEQFF. The CDR3 DNA reads TGTGCCAGCAGTTACCCTGGGACTAGCGCCTACAATGAGCAGTTCTTC. The V call is TRBV6-2 or TRBV6-3, the J call TRBJ2-1; 10 bases line up with TRBD2. Germline CDR1 and CDR2: MNHEY and SVGEGT. CDR3 length: 16 residues. The V and J ends lost 2 bases and 2 bases, in that order; junction bases with no gene match: 3.

This clonotype was counted a few times. This chain connects TRBV7-6 to TRBJ1-5; D is ambiguous. The V gene lost 1 base and the J gene lost 4 bases, with 5 bases spanning the gap. The CDR3 consists of 13 residues. CDR1 and CDR2 (germline): SGHVS, FNYEAQ. The CDR3 protein is CASSLVRNQPQHF. Written as DNA, the CDR3 is TGTGCCAGCAGCTTAGTACGTAATCAGCCCCAGCATTTT.

This chain connects TRBV7-2 to TRBJ2-3; D is ambiguous. Per germline, CDR1 SGHTA and CDR2 FQGNSA. The length of the CDR3 is 13 residues. The germline V and J ends were trimmed by 6 bases and 3 bases, with 10 bases remaining between them. In DNA, the CDR3 is TGTGCCAGCAGTCCTCCCCAGACAGATACGCAGTATTTT. Residues: CASSPPQTDTQYF.

CDR3 DNA sequence: TGTGCCAGTAAGACTAGCGGCCTTACCTACGAGCAGTACTTC. As protein: CASKTSGLTYEQYF. The V call is TRBV6-6, the J call TRBJ2-7; 9 nucleotides match TRBD2. This CDR3 has 14 residues. CDR1 and CDR2 (germline): MNHNY, SVGAGI (reference sequence). V was pared by 9 bases and J by 2 bases, with 8 bases of the junction left unmatched.